This entry lists 27 T cell receptor beta chains sequenced from one sample in a study of T cells in Graves' hyperthyroidism and ophthalmopathy. Amplification of TCR beta CDR3 regions was performed using RNA transcripts as template. With the HTBI primer set, the TCR CDR3 went through a first round of RT-PCR. TCRdb reanalysed the multiplex PCR reads using MiXCR and keeps one entry per CDR3 protein. The sample yields 350,000 to 400,000 distinct CDR3 sequences, approximately 15% seen once. Material: blood. Source of these receptors: a woman aged 25 to 39 with Graves' hyperthyroidism.

This clonotype was seen ten or more times. The V gene is TRBV6-1, the J gene TRBJ2-6; 10 nucleotides agree with TRBD1. Germline CDR1 reads MNHNS; CDR2 reads SASEGT. CDR3 length: 15 residues. The V segment lost 7 bases and the J segment 4 bases; nucleotides outside the gene matches: 4. The CDR3 coding sequence is TGTGCCAGCAAAGACAGGGGGCTCGGGGCCAACGTCCTGACTTTC. Protein product: CASKDRGLGANVLTF.

This clonotype has at least ten counts. The V and J genes are TRBV18 and TRBJ1-2; 10 nucleotides align to TRBD1. V shed 5 bases and J 1 base; nucleotides not matched to a gene: 7. Germline loops: CDR1 KGHSH, CDR2 LQKENI. There are 16 residues in the CDR3. The CDR3 spells CASSAGTGVLNYGYTF. The CDR3 region has the DNA TGTGCCAGCTCAGCCGGGACAGGGGTACTTAACTATGGCTACACCTTC.

This chain connects TRBV6-1 to TRBJ2-1; TRBD2 agrees at 7 bases. CDR1 and CDR2 from the germline V gene are MNHNS and SASEGT. The CDR3 loop spans 12 amino acids. The V gene end was trimmed by 8 bases and the J gene end by 8 bases; junction bases not matched to a gene: 6. The CDR3 loop is CASEAGVDEQFF. As DNA, the CDR3 is TGTGCCAGCGAGGCGGGAGTAGATGAGCAGTTCTTC.

This clonotype was recorded at least ten times. The CDR3: CASSWNSGPSSYNEQFF. CDR3 coding DNA: TGCGCCAGCAGCTGGAATAGCGGGCCGAGCTCCTACAATGAGCAGTTCTTC. The chain combines TRBV5-1 with TRBJ2-1; TRBD2 matches at 7 bases. V was clipped by 3 bases and J by 0 bases; unmatched bases: 9. The CDR3 sequence is 17 residues long. Per germline, CDR1 SGHRS and CDR2 YFSETQ.

The rearrangement links TRBV20-1 to TRBJ2-5; D call uncertain. The CDR3 totals 13 residues. Germline V gene data show CDR1 as DFQATT and CDR2 as SNEGSKA (reference sequence). V was shortened by 0 bases and J by 4 bases, with 9 bases between the two germline ends. CDR3 residues: CSARDPGTETQYF. For the CDR3, the DNA is TGCAGTGCTAGAGATCCAGGCACAGAGACCCAGTACTTC.

This clonotype was recorded at least ten times. The CDR3: CASSSRSGQRNEQFF. CDR3 in DNA: TGTGCCAGCAGCTCTAGAAGCGGACAACGCAATGAGCAGTTCTTC. This chain uses TRBV7-6 with TRBJ2-1; D tentatively reads TRBD1 or TRBD2 (5 bases each). Trimming stripped 4 bases from V and 6 bases from J, with 16 bases between. This CDR3 is 15 amino acids long. Germline assignment: CDR1 SGHVS and CDR2 FNYEAQ.

This clonotype occurred a few times. The chain has TRBV27 and TRBJ2-7; a possible D gene is TRBD1 (6 bases). The CDR3 has 17 residues. Germline values: CDR1 MNHEY, CDR2 SMNVEV (reference sequence). V gave up 3 bases and J gave up 0 bases, with 18 bases separating them. The CDR3 sequence is CASSFRDTSRSSYEQYF. The CDR3 DNA sequence: TGTGCCAGCAGTTTTCGGGACACATCCCGGAGCTCCTACGAGCAGTACTTC.

This clonotype was seen many times. J is TRBJ1-2 and V is TRBV5-1, with 8 bases lining up with TRBD1. CDR1 and CDR2 from the germline V gene are SGHRS and YFSETQ. V shed 3 bases and J 6 bases; nucleotides not matched to a gene: 4. This CDR3 is 13 amino acids long. The CDR3 coding sequence is TGCGCCAGCAGCTGGACAGGGAGGGATGGCTACACCTTC. This encodes CASSWTGRDGYTF.

At least ten counts were recorded for this clonotype. The chain's CDR3 is CATSDFTTSGSWGEQFF. CDR3 in DNA: TGTGCCACCAGTGATTTTACGACTAGCGGGAGTTGGGGTGAGCAGTTCTTC. The rearrangement joins TRBV24-1 to TRBJ2-1, with 12 bases aligning to TRBD2. The V and J ends lost 1 base and 9 bases, in that order; junction bases with no gene match: 9. Germline V gene lookup returns CDR1 KGHDR and CDR2 SFDVKD. CDR3 size: 17 residues.

This clonotype was observed many times. This rearrangement joins TRBV18 to TRBJ2-7; possibly TRBD1 or TRBD2 for D (5 bases each). The ends were cut back, 3 bases at V and 0 bases at J, with 9 bases in the middle. Germline CDR1 KGHSH, CDR2 LQKENI. The CDR3 consists of 14 residues. In DNA form, the CDR3 reads TGTGCCAGCTCACCGGGGGTGGGCTCCTACGAGCAGTACTTC. This sequence encodes CASSPGVGSYEQYF.

The chain carries TRBV20-1 and TRBJ2-4; perhaps TRBD2 as D (6 bases). The germline V gene encodes CDR1 DFQATT and CDR2 SNEGSKA (reference sequence). V lost 5 bases and J lost 0, with 14 bases in between. The CDR3 sequence is 15 residues long. This CDR3 reads CSAYFSGLAKNIQYF. In DNA, the CDR3 is TGCAGTGCTTATTTTAGCGGCCTAGCCAAAAACATTCAGTACTTC.

The chain joins TRBV6-1 to TRBJ1-2; no reliable D call. The V gene lost 2 bases and the J gene lost 4 bases, with 14 bases spanning the gap. The germline gives CDR1 MNHNS, CDR2 SASEGT. CDR3 size: 15 residues. The CDR3 nucleotides read TGTGCCAGCAGTGAATCATACCCACCGATCTATGGCTACACCTTC. Translated: CASSESYPPIYGYTF.

With regard to this clonotype: This may stem from a read error, because a much larger clone lies one nucleotide away. J is TRBJ1-5 and V is TRBV5-5; unclear D gene. The V gene's germline CDR1 is SGHKS and CDR2 YYEKEE (reference sequence). The V and J ends lost 4 bases and 1 base respectively, with 9 bases between them. CDR3 length: 14 amino acids. CDR3 protein: CASSDGPSNQPQHF. CDR3 nucleotide sequence: TGTGCCAGCAGCGACGGGCCCAGCAATCAGCCCCAGCATTTT.

The chain recombines TRBV10-3 with TRBJ2-3; D could derive from TRBD1 or TRBD2 (5 bases each). The CDR3 consists of 11 residues. V was trimmed by 7 bases and J by 6 bases, leaving 8 bases between them. CDR1 ENHRY and CDR2 SYGVKD come from the germline V gene. DNA of the CDR3: TGTGCCATCAAGGGGACGGATACGCAGTATTTT. Translated, it gives CAIKGTDTQYF.

This sequence joins TRBV11-3 and TRBJ2-1; D is ambiguous. V lost 6 bases, J lost 4 bases, and 16 bases lay in between. The CDR3 covers 15 residues. The germline V gene encodes CDR1 SGHNT and CDR2 YENEEA. The CDR3 nucleotides read TGTGCCAGCAGTTACCTCGAAACTGCATACAATGAGCAGTTCTTC. It translates to CASSYLETAYNEQFF.

J is TRBJ1-2 and V is TRBV2; D call uncertain. V lost 0 bases and J lost 5, with 19 bases in between. The germline V gene has CDR1 SNHLY and CDR2 FYNNEI. This CDR3 has 17 residues. The CDR3 nucleotides are TGTGCCAGCAGTGAAGCCATGGTGACCCCACTCAAATATGGCTACACCTTC. It is translated as CASSEAMVTPLKYGYTF.

In this sample, this clonotype turned up a few times. Written as DNA, the CDR3 is TGTGCCAGCACCGCGGGAGGGCCTAGGAGCTCCTACGAGCAGTACTTC. Amino acids: CASTAGGPRSSYEQYF. This chain connects TRBV5-5 to TRBJ2-7, with TRBD2 matching 9 bases. The CDR3 has 16 residues. Trimming cost V 6 bases and J 0 bases; bases outside gene matches: 10. Germline assignment: CDR1 SGHKS and CDR2 YYEKEE (reference sequence).

V is TRBV7-9 and J is TRBJ2-2; D might be TRBD1 (6 bases). V was pared by 5 bases and J by 9 bases, with 22 bases between. Germline assignment: CDR1 SEHNR and CDR2 FQNEAQ (reference sequence). This CDR3 has 16 residues. The CDR3 spells CASSDPRDWGLRELFF. Here the CDR3 DNA reads TGTGCCAGCAGCGACCCCAGGGATTGGGGGCTTAGGGAGCTGTTTTTT.

This clonotype was found a few times. The V call is TRBV5-1, the J call TRBJ1-1; D is unclear. Germline-derived CDR1 and CDR2 are SGHRS and YFSETQ. The CDR3 has 14 residues. Trimming took 2 bases from V and 1 from J, leaving 9 bases between them. The CDR3 DNA follows: TGCGCCAGCAGCTTTTCCGCGTCGAACACTGAAGCTTTCTTT. Encoded protein: CASSFSASNTEAFF.

The gene calls are TRBV5-1 and TRBJ2-5; 10 nucleotides align to TRBD2. Unmatched junction bases numbered 9, after V lost 5 bases and J lost 2 bases. Germline CDR1 and CDR2: SGHRS and YFSETQ. This CDR3 has 16 amino acids. In DNA, the CDR3 is TGCGCCAGCAGGGCTTGGACTAGCGGAACTCAAGAGACCCAGTACTTC. Protein product: CASRAWTSGTQETQYF.

This clonotype was seen a handful of times. The chain links TRBV29-1 to TRBJ1-6, with 7 bases fitting TRBD1. Germline lookup yields CDR1 SQVTM and CDR2 ANQGSEA. The junction had 6 bases not matched to a gene; V was cut back by 6 bases and J by 7 bases. This CDR3 is 13 amino acids long. DNA for the CDR3: TGCAGCGTCTTGACAGGGCTGAATTCACCCCTCCACTTT. Protein: CSVLTGLNSPLHF.

As regards this clonotype: A read error may explain this, as a much larger clone is one base away. The V and J genes are TRBV11-3 and TRBJ2-1; D is undetermined. Germline V gene sequence: CDR1 SGHNT, CDR2 YENEEA. CDR3 length: 15 amino acids. The CDR3 coding sequence is TGTGCCAGTAGCTGGGAAACGGGCCTCTCGGCCGAGCAGTTCTTC. Translating gives CASSWETGLSAEQFF.

This clonotype has at least ten counts. The chain uses TRBV19 and TRBJ2-1; a possible D gene is TRBD2 (5 bases). In germline, CDR1 is LNHDA, CDR2 SQIVND (reference sequence). Trimming removed 7 bases at V and 12 bases at J, with 28 bases between. There are 16 residues in the CDR3. CDR3 nucleotides: TGTGCCAGTACCACCTTCTCGACGGGATCTTTGTGTGGGCAGTTCTTC. Its protein product is CASTTFSTGSLCGQFF.

The chain links TRBV19 to TRBJ1-2; D unresolved. Looked up from germline, CDR1 is LNHDA and CDR2 is SQIVND (reference sequence). This CDR3 has 15 residues. V lost 6 bases and J lost 4, with 18 bases in between. CDR3 protein: CASSNFPQITYGYTF. The CDR3 nucleotides read TGTGCCAGTAGCAATTTCCCACAGATAACCTATGGCTACACCTTC.

This clonotype has ten or more counts. This chain joins TRBV2 and TRBJ1-4; 10 bases align to TRBD1. This CDR3 region has 15 residues. Germline CDR1 reads SNHLY; CDR2 reads FYNNEI. Trimming cost V 6 bases and J 7 bases; bases outside gene matches: 8. In nucleotides, the CDR3 is TGTGCCAGCAGAACACCCGGGACAGGGGTTGAAAAACTGTTTTTT. Translation gives CASRTPGTGVEKLFF.

Concerning this clonotype: A much larger clone differs from this one at a single base, so this may be a read error. The chain recombines TRBV7-2 with TRBJ2-7, with 8 positions matching TRBD2. Germline V lookup: CDR1 SGHTA, CDR2 FQGNSA. CDR3 length: 16 residues. Here the CDR3 DNA reads TGTGCCAGCAGCCTGGGTAGCGGGGAGAGTTTCTACGAGCAGTGCTTC. Translation gives CASSLGSGESFYEQCF.

This clonotype appeared many times. This chain connects TRBV11-2 to TRBJ2-6, with a possible D match to TRBD1 (5 bases). The CDR3 contains 15 residues. The V gene's germline CDR1 is SGHAT and CDR2 FQNNGV. V lost 2 bases and J lost 4, with 9 bases in between. CDR3 bases: TGTGCCAGCAGCTTACTAGGGGCCGGGGCCAACGTCCTGACTTTC. Amino acids: CASSLLGAGANVLTF.